The T cell receptor (beta chain) described here comes from a study of T cells in Graves' hyperthyroidism and ophthalmopathy. Amplified TCR beta CDR3 regions derived from RNA transcripts. The HTBI primer set drove a first-round RT-PCR of the TCR CDR3. One entry per CDR3 protein, called by TCRdb with MiXCR from the multiplex PCR reads. In the table there are 700,000 or so distinct CDR3 sequences, 16% of which are singletons. This clonotype was picked up many times. Per the germline V gene, CDR1 is SGHNT and CDR2 is YYREEE (reference sequence). This CDR3 has 14 residues. V was trimmed by 0 bases and J by 5 bases, leaving 10 bases between them.

This sequence joins TRBV5-4 and TRBJ2-3, with D possibly matching TRBD1 (6 bases). Sample: blood. The receptor was derived from a man aged 18 to 35 with Graves' hyperthyroidism. CDR3 in amino acids: CASSLGAGVDTQYF. The CDR3 region has the DNA TGTGCCAGCAGCTTGGGGGCAGGGGTAGATACGCAGTATTTT. Based on the CDR3 plus reference TRBV5-4 and TRBJ2-3, the full variable domain is ETGVTQSPTHLIKTRGQQVTLRCSSQSGHNTVSWYQQALGQGPQFIFQYYREEENGRGNFPPRFSGLQFPNYSSELNVNALELDDSALYLCASSLGAGVDTQYFGPGTRLTVL.